The 2 T cell receptor beta chains in this list originate from one sample, sequenced in a study of Graves' ophthalmopathy and Graves' hyperthyroidism. Amplification of the TCR beta CDR3 regions used RNA transcripts (as template). Second-round multiplex PCR came after first-round RT-PCR with HTBI primers. TCRdb used MiXCR to reprocess the multiplex PCR reads, holding one entry per CDR3 protein. Among some 150,000 distinct CDR3 sequences listed, 39% were seen once. Material: peripheral blood. These receptors originate from a man aged 25-45 years with Graves' ophthalmopathy.

The chain joins TRBV27 to TRBJ2-7; D gene unclear. Germline assignment: CDR1 MNHEY and CDR2 SMNVEV (reference sequence). V shed 3 bases and J shed 0 bases, with 15 bases lying between them. This CDR3 spans 16 amino acids. CDR3 sequence reads: CASSFGGDPISYEQYF. The CDR3 DNA follows: TGTGCCAGCAGTTTCGGTGGGGATCCAATCTCCTACGAGCAGTACTTC.

V usage is TRBV18 and J usage is TRBJ1-2; perhaps TRBD1 as D (5 bases). The CDR3 is 14 amino acids. V dropped 0 bases and J dropped 6 bases, with 11 bases sitting between them. In germline, CDR1 is KGHSH, CDR2 LQKENI. CDR3 sequence reads: CASSPPAGTNGYTF. DNA of the CDR3: TGTGCCAGCTCACCACCCGCAGGGACCAATGGCTACACCTTC.